This TCR beta chain derives from a study of lymphopenia after photon versus proton radiotherapy. Concerning this clone: The target antigen is unknown.

Here immunoSEQ multiplex PCR was the method, and the copy in TCRdb shows in-frame clones only, minus some. This table has roughly 40,000 clones, approximately 82% appearing once. The study's findings and limits: Post-nadir diversity loss with photons came from oligoclonal expansion, particularly CD8+ Temra cells. Better survival with proton therapy was suggested as possible, not demonstrated.

With 0 bases removed from V and 8 bases from J, the gap between germline ends came to 16 bases. The CDR3 is 16 residues long. Germline CDR1 is LGHNA and CDR2 is YSLEER. Here the sequenced sample was peripheral blood, taken from a patient treated with proton-based radiotherapy. The sequence was collected from an older woman with pancreatic cancer. The rearrangement links TRBV4-3 to TRBJ2-2; D is tentatively TRBD1 or TRBD2 (5 bases each). The CDR3 DNA reads as TGCGCCAGCAGCCAAGATCTGGGGACCCTTGGGGGGGAGCTGTTTTTT. Translating it yields CASSQDLGTLGGELFF.